Below, 14 T cell receptor beta chains from the same sample are listed, as sequenced in a study of sequential checkpoint blockade in melanoma. Sequenced by immunoSEQ multiplex PCR; TCRdb stores in-frame clones only, minus some. The sample yields more than 6,000 clones, more than 20% seen once. Treatment denoted: randomized to nivolumab then ipilimumab (arm A) or the reverse (arm B). Specimen: tumor tissue (inferred from file names), collected from a patient given nivolumab and ipilimumab in sequence. These receptors came from a human donor with melanoma.

This clone was counted only a few times. This sequence joins TRBV6-8 and TRBJ2-6; no definite D call. CDR3 size: 19 residues. The V gene's germline CDR1 is MNHGY and CDR2 SAAAGT. Trimming cost V 0 bases and J 0 bases, with 15 bases left between them. The CDR3 here is CASSYSKLAWSSGANVLTF. CDR3 nucleotides: TGTGCCAGCAGTTACTCGAAGTTAGCCTGGAGCTCTGGGGCCAACGTCCTGACTTTC.

This clone was counted at least ten times. The CDR3 sequence: CASSTRTGSNTEAFF. DNA for the CDR3: TGTGCCAGCAGCACCCGGACAGGTTCGAACACTGAAGCTTTCTTT. The chain carries TRBV11-3 and TRBJ1-1; 7 nucleotides align to TRBD1. Losses at the gene ends were 5 bases for V and 1 base for J; bases not matched to a gene: 7. The CDR3 has 15 amino acids. Germline V gene data show CDR1 as SGHNT and CDR2 as YENEEA. The full variable domain, rest sourced from reference TRBV11-3 and TRBJ1-1, is EAGVVQSPRYKIIEKKQPVAFWCNPISGHNTLYWYLQNLGQGPELLIRYENEEAVDDSQLPKDRFSAERLKGVDSTLKIQPAELGDSAVYLCASSTRTGSNTEAFFGQGTRLTVV.

The chain combines TRBV28 with TRBJ2-1, with 11 bases aligning to TRBD2. The CDR3 is made up of 15 amino acids. Trimming at V came to 6 bases and at J to 6 bases, leaving 7 bases not matched to a gene. The germline V gene has CDR1 MDHEN and CDR2 SYDVKM. The CDR3 spells CASREWTSGSNEQFF. DNA of the CDR3: TGTGCCAGCAGAGAATGGACTAGCGGGTCCAATGAGCAGTTCTTC.

The chain recombines TRBV11-3 with TRBJ2-1; 10 positions match TRBD2. This CDR3 contains 17 residues. J gave up 3 bases and V 5 bases, and 10 bases lay outside the gene matches. Germline CDR1 reads SGHNT; CDR2 reads YENEEA. The CDR3 here is CASSQPGLAANYNEQFF. For the CDR3, the DNA is TGTGCCAGCAGCCAACCTGGACTAGCGGCGAACTACAATGAGCAGTTCTTC.

This clone was counted between two and nine times. The chain joins TRBV6-8 to TRBJ2-5; weak D call: TRBD2 (6 bases). The CDR3 contains 12 residues. V was pared by 4 bases and J by 6 bases, with 9 bases between. From germline, CDR1 is MNHGY and CDR2 SAAAGT. CDR3 DNA sequence: TGTGCCAGCAGTTCTGGACTACAGACCCAGTACTTC. As protein: CASSSGLQTQYF.

The chain joins TRBV7-1 to TRBJ1-1; the match to TRBD1 covers 10 bases. TRBV7-1 is an ORF for which the function is uncertain. The CDR3 runs 14 residues. V lost 5 bases and J lost 6; bases outside the gene matches: 6. The CDR3: CASSTGDRGAEAFF. The DNA for the CDR3 is TGTGCCAGCAGCACCGGGGACAGGGGAGCTGAAGCTTTCTTT.

This clone was detected only a few times. The chain is built from TRBV6-8 and TRBJ1-5; no clear D gene. CDR1 and CDR2 (germline): MNHGY, SAAAGT. This CDR3 comprises 14 residues. Trimming cost V 7 bases and J 0 bases, with 10 bases left between them. As DNA, the CDR3 is TGTGCCAGCAACGGGCAGGATAGCAATCAGCCCCAGCATTTT. This encodes CASNGQDSNQPQHF.

The gene calls are TRBV6-8 and TRBJ1-5; TRBD1 agrees at 7 bases. V dropped 5 bases and J dropped 11; count of bases not matched to a gene: 9. CDR1 MNHGY and CDR2 SAAAGT come from the germline V gene. The CDR3 extends over 13 amino acids. CDR3 region: CASSEGARMAQHF. The CDR3, as DNA: TGTGCCAGCAGTGAGGGGGCCCGGATGGCCCAGCATTTT.

The J gene is TRBJ1-2, the V gene TRBV28; TRBD1 might be the D (6 bases). The CDR3 totals 14 residues. V lost 2 bases, J lost 6 bases, and 13 bases lay in between. CDR1 is MDHEN and CDR2 is SYDVKM in the germline V gene. The CDR3 here is CASSLPSGAHGYTF. The CDR3, as DNA: TGTGCCAGCAGTTTACCCTCAGGGGCCCATGGCTACACCTTC.

In its sample, this clone is medium-sized. V is TRBV6-8 and J is TRBJ2-3, with 7 positions matching TRBD2. The CDR3 spans 15 residues. CDR1 and CDR2 from the germline V gene are MNHGY and SAAAGT. V lost 4 bases and J lost 0; bases outside the gene matches: 4. The CDR3 here is CASSLSGTSTDTQYF. CDR3 nucleotide sequence: TGTGCCAGCAGTTTGAGCGGGACTAGCACAGATACGCAGTATTTT.

The V gene is TRBV7-4, the J gene TRBJ2-2; D is unresolved. CDR1 is SGHVT, CDR2 SQSDAQ, per germline. Deletions cut 4 bases from V and 5 bases from J, with 8 bases between. The CDR3 length is 13 residues. The CDR3 here is CASSSDLTGELFF. In DNA form, the CDR3 reads TGTGCCAGCAGCTCGGACCTTACCGGGGAGCTGTTTTTT. Full variable domain (remainder filled in from reference TRBV7-4 and TRBJ2-2): GAGVSQSPRYKVAKRGRDVALRCDSISGHVTLYWYRQTLGQGSEVLTYSQSDAQRDKSGRPSGRFSAERPERSVSTLKIQRTEQGDSAVYLCASSSDLTGELFFGEGSRLTVL.

This chain joins TRBV7-2 and TRBJ2-2; the D gene could be TRBD1 or TRBD2 (6 bases each). The V end lost 7 bases, the J end lost 8 bases, and 14 bases lay between the germline ends. CDR3 size: 13 residues. CDR1 is SGHTA, CDR2 FQGNSA, per germline. In DNA form, the CDR3 reads TGTGCCAGCACCGGGGGCGCCGGTGGGGAGCTGTTTTTT. The encoded protein is CASTGGAGGELFF. The variable domain in full, completed from reference TRBV7-2 and TRBJ2-2, reads GAGVSQSPSNKVTEKGKDVELRCDPISGHTALYWYRQSLGQGLEFLIYFQGNSAPDKSGLPSDRFSAERTGGSVSTLTIQRTQQEDSAVYLCASTGGAGGELFFGEGSRLTVL.

The table lists this clone with a few counts. The rearrangement links TRBV11-3 to TRBJ2-5, with D possibly TRBD2 on 5 matching bases. The germline V gene has CDR1 SGHNT and CDR2 YENEEA. V dropped 1 base and J dropped 5 bases, with 11 bases sitting between them. CDR3 length equals 14 residues. The CDR3 sequence: CASSLGELQETQYF. The CDR3 DNA is TGTGCCAGCAGCTTAGGGGAGCTTCAGGAGACCCAGTACTTC. The full variable domain, its missing parts supplied by reference TRBV11-3 and TRBJ2-5, is EAGVVQSPRYKIIEKKQPVAFWCNPISGHNTLYWYLQNLGQGPELLIRYENEEAVDDSQLPKDRFSAERLKGVDSTLKIQPAELGDSAVYLCASSLGELQETQYFGPGTRLLVL.

This clone was recorded at least ten times. This sequence joins TRBV6-8 and TRBJ2-4, with D maybe TRBD1 (6 bases). CDR1 is MNHGY and CDR2 is SAAAGT in the germline V gene. The V end lost 2 bases, the J end lost 8 bases, and 10 bases lay between the germline ends. The length of the CDR3 is 13 residues. CDR3 DNA sequence: TGTGCCAGCAGTTACCTACAGGGCCACATTCAGTACTTC. The encoded protein is CASSYLQGHIQYF.